The 3 T cell receptor beta chains below all came from one sample that was sequenced in a study of vaccination and CD4 T cells after COVID-19. No antigen is known for these receptors. As to treatment: roughly ten-day PBMC culture with coronavirus spike peptide pools or control peptides (ViraFEST assay). Researchers used the Oncomine TCR Beta short-read assay to sequence DNA from cultured CD4+ T cells. Each CDR3 protein is one row after TCRdb ran MiXCR on the PCR reads. The table records 15,000 to 20,000 distinct CDR3 sequences, 70% of them present only once. Sequencing used CD4+ T cells from blood, cultured in vitro. The receptors come from a human donor who had recovered from COVID-19.

There are a few counts of this clonotype. The chain employs TRBV5-8 and TRBJ1-5, with no clear D. V was shortened by 3 bases and J by 9 bases, with 7 bases between the two germline ends. CDR3 length: 11 residues. Germline CDR1 SGHTS, CDR2 YDEGEE. The CDR3 sequence is CASSSTRPQHF. The CDR3 DNA sequence: TGTGCCAGCAGCTCGACACGGCCCCAGCATTTT.

This clonotype came up a few times. CDR3 protein: CATSRDDRPTYNSPLHF. The CDR3 DNA reads TGTGCCACCAGCAGAGATGACAGGCCAACCTATAATTCACCCCTCCACTTT. The chain joins TRBV15 to TRBJ1-6, with a weak D call TRBD1 (6 bases). Trimming stripped 0 bases from V and 2 bases from J, with 11 bases between. The germline gives CDR1 LNHNV, CDR2 YYDKDF (reference sequence). The CDR3 is made up of 17 amino acids.

This clonotype was observed a handful of times. The chain has TRBV6-1 and TRBJ1-1; D uncertain. Trimming took off 6 bases at V and 9 bases at J, with 14 bases between the two ends. This CDR3 spans 12 amino acids. In germline, CDR1 is MNHNS, CDR2 SASEGT. The CDR3 nucleotides read TGTGCCAGCAGCCCTACAGATTTCAAAGCTTTCTTT. Encoded protein: CASSPTDFKAFF.